Listed below are T cell receptor beta chains from one sample, sequenced in a study of T cells in localized non-small cell lung cancer. Clones were sequenced by immunoSEQ multiplex PCR, and TCRdb holds only the in-frame ones, with some missing. The sample holds about 19,000 clones; approximately 80% are singletons and the top ten take roughly 4.9%. Sequenced here: peripheral blood, sampled before any cancer treatment. The receptors were gathered from a man between 40 and 70 years old with stage I lung adenocarcinoma. Both conserved end residues are part of each CDR3. Fields, in order: CDR3 protein, CDR3 DNA, clone size, V gene, J gene, D gene. A D gene is named only where the DNA matches it firmly. Clone sizes are given selectively: once, few, many, or a class where the clone is expanded.

CDR3: CASSPHPWGQAPDTQYF
DNA: TGTGCCAGCAGCCCCCACCCCTGGGGACAGGCCCCAGATACGCAGTATTTT
size: .
V: TRBV7-2
J: TRBJ2-3
D: TRBD1

CDR3: CATTFAKVGRGPGQPQHF
DNA: TGTGCCACCACCTTCGCCAAGGTCGGCAGGGGTCCCGGTCAGCCCCAGCATTTT
size: .
V: TRBV15
J: TRBJ1-5
D: .

CDR3: CASSLMTRSQETQYF
DNA: TGTGCCAGCAGTTTAATGACGCGGAGCCAAGAGACCCAGTACTTC
size: .
V: TRBV28
J: TRBJ2-5
D: .

CDR3: CASSLGRTSETDTQYF
DNA: TGCGCCAGCAGCTTGGGCCGGACTAGCGAGACAGATACGCAGTATTTT
size: .
V: TRBV5-1
J: TRBJ2-3
D: TRBD2

CDR3: CASSRDSGANVLTF
DNA: TGTGCCAGCAGTCGGGATTCTGGGGCCAACGTCCTGACTTTC
size: .
V: TRBV27
J: TRBJ2-6
D: .

CDR3: CASSLTGRPNYGYTF
DNA: TGTGCCAGCAGTTTGACAGGGCGACCTAACTATGGCTACACCTTC
size: .
V: TRBV27
J: TRBJ1-2
D: TRBD1

CDR3: CASSEGSTDTQYF
DNA: TGTGCCAGCTCAGAGGGGAGCACAGATACGCAGTATTTT
size: .
V: TRBV18
J: TRBJ2-3
D: .

CDR3: CASSARRNEQFF
DNA: TGCGCCAGCAGTGCCCGGCGGAATGAGCAGTTCTTC
size: few
V: TRBV10-1
J: TRBJ2-1
D: .

CDR3: CASSLLKNTGELFF
DNA: TGTGCCAGCAGCTTACTGAAGAACACCGGGGAGCTGTTTTTT
size: once
V: TRBV7-2
J: TRBJ2-2
D: .

CDR3: CASSARLTDSPLHF
DNA: TGTGCCAGCAGCGCTCGATTGACAGATTCACCCCTCCACTTT
size: .
V: TRBV9
J: TRBJ1-6
D: .

CDR3: CASSSRPGPQHF
DNA: TGTGCCAGCAGCTCCAGACCAGGCCCCCAGCATTTT
size: once
V: TRBV13
J: TRBJ1-5
D: .

CDR3: CASSPSGGAKNIQYF
DNA: TGTGCCAGCTCACCTAGCGGGGGGGCCAAAAACATTCAGTACTTC
size: .
V: TRBV18
J: TRBJ2-4
D: TRBD2

CDR3: CASSWAFNTGELFF
DNA: TGCGCCAGCAGCTGGGCCTTCAACACCGGGGAGCTGTTTTTT
size: .
V: TRBV5-1
J: TRBJ2-2
D: .

CDR3: CASSEEGGGEKLFF
DNA: TGTGCCAGCAGTGAAGAAGGGGGCGGTGAAAAACTGTTTTTT
size: .
V: TRBV25-1
J: TRBJ1-4
D: TRBD1

CDR3: CASSVGAGLETQYF
DNA: TGTGCCAGCAGCGTAGGAGCGGGGTTGGAGACCCAGTACTTC
size: .
V: TRBV9
J: TRBJ2-5
D: TRBD2

CDR3: CASSIAGIAGLNEQFF
DNA: TGTGCCAGTAGTATAGCGGGGATAGCGGGACTTAATGAGCAGTTCTTC
size: .
V: TRBV19
J: TRBJ2-1
D: TRBD2

CDR3: CASSLDREVAFF
DNA: TGTGCCAGCAGCTTAGACAGGGAGGTTGCTTTCTTT
size: once
V: TRBV7-9
J: TRBJ1-1
D: .

CDR3: CASSVRDIGYTF
DNA: TGTGCCAGCAGTGTGAGAGATATTGGCTACACCTTC
size: .
V: TRBV13
J: TRBJ1-2
D: .

CDR3: CASSLRPGTYEQYF
DNA: TGTGCCAGCAGCTTGCGACCGGGGACCTACGAGCAGTACTTC
size: once
V: TRBV5-5
J: TRBJ2-7
D: .

CDR3: CASTYPGYGYTF
DNA: TGTGCCAGCACTTACCCAGGCTATGGCTACACCTTC
size: .
V: TRBV5-8
J: TRBJ1-2
D: .

CDR3: CASSLYIGGAYEQYF
DNA: TGTGCCAGCAGTTTATATATCGGAGGCGCCTACGAGCAGTACTTC
size: few
V: TRBV27
J: TRBJ2-7
D: .

CDR3: CASSSTKSYEQYF
DNA: TGCGCCAGCAGTTCGACGAAATCCTACGAGCAGTACTTC
size: .
V: TRBV5-1
J: TRBJ2-7
D: .

CDR3: CASSGLLPSSYEQYF
DNA: TGTGCCAGCAGCGGTCTCTTGCCGAGCTCCTACGAGCAGTACTTC
size: once
V: TRBV7-2
J: TRBJ2-7
D: .

CDR3: CASSHNRVEQYF
DNA: TGTGCCAGCAGCCACAACAGGGTTGAGCAGTACTTC
size: .
V: TRBV11-2
J: TRBJ2-7
D: .

CDR3: CASSFRDSPLHF
DNA: TGTGCCAGCAGCTTCCGGGATTCACCCCTCCACTTT
size: .
V: TRBV7-8
J: TRBJ1-6
D: .

CDR3: CASSLGLAGKNEQFF
DNA: TGCGCCAGCAGCTTGGGCCTAGCGGGTAAGAATGAGCAGTTCTTC
size: few
V: TRBV5-1
J: TRBJ2-1
D: TRBD2

CDR3: CASSVDGRPYNEQFF
DNA: TGTGCCAGCAGCGTAGACGGGAGGCCCTACAATGAGCAGTTCTTC
size: .
V: TRBV9
J: TRBJ2-1
D: TRBD2

CDR3: CASRPGTSGVNEQFF
DNA: TGCGCCAGCAGGCCCGGGACTAGCGGGGTCAATGAGCAGTTCTTC
size: .
V: TRBV10-1
J: TRBJ2-1
D: TRBD2

CDR3: CSVKGGLGVQYF
DNA: TGCAGCGTCAAAGGGGGCCTCGGAGTGCAGTACTTC
size: .
V: TRBV29-1
J: TRBJ2-7
D: TRBD1

CDR3: CASSYVQGGNEQFF
DNA: TGTGCCAGCAGTTATGTACAGGGCGGAAATGAGCAGTTCTTC
size: .
V: TRBV6-5
J: TRBJ2-1
D: .

CDR3: CASSLAGGRPANEKLFF
DNA: TGTGCCAGCAGCCTAGCAGGGGGCCGCCCTGCTAATGAAAAACTGTTTTTT
size: .
V: TRBV7-2
J: TRBJ1-4
D: TRBD1

CDR3: CATSRDYEVYYNSPLHF
DNA: TGTGCCACCAGCAGAGATTACGAAGTTTACTATAATTCACCCCTCCACTTT
size: few
V: TRBV15
J: TRBJ1-6
D: .

CDR3: CASSLRLAGPNEQFF
DNA: TGTGCCAGCAGTTTAAGGCTAGCGGGCCCCAATGAGCAGTTCTTC
size: .
V: TRBV28
J: TRBJ2-1
D: TRBD2

CDR3: CASSLRGINYGYTF
DNA: TGTGCCAGCAGCTTGAGAGGGATTAACTATGGCTACACCTTC
size: .
V: TRBV5-4
J: TRBJ1-2
D: .

CDR3: CASSLVGGGGNNEQFF
DNA: TGCGCCAGCAGCTTGGTCGGGGGAGGGGGTAACAATGAGCAGTTCTTC
size: once
V: TRBV5-1
J: TRBJ2-1
D: .

CDR3: CASSKMGGTETQYF
DNA: TGCGCCAGCAGTAAGATGGGGGGGACAGAGACCCAGTACTTC
size: .
V: TRBV5-1
J: TRBJ2-5
D: TRBD2

CDR3: CASSLTGGAAGELFF
DNA: TGTGCCAGCAGTCTGACAGGGGGCGCCGCCGGGGAGCTGTTTTTT
size: .
V: TRBV28
J: TRBJ2-2
D: TRBD1

CDR3: CASSYGDRRNGELFF
DNA: TGTGCCAGCAGTTACGGGGACAGGAGGAATGGGGAGCTGTTTTTT
size: .
V: TRBV6-6
J: TRBJ2-2
D: TRBD1

CDR3: CASSERGDRGHNEQFF
DNA: TGTGCCAGCAGTGAAAGGGGGGACAGGGGGCACAATGAGCAGTTCTTC
size: few
V: TRBV6-1
J: TRBJ2-1
D: TRBD1

CDR3: CASSLSDRDRVSYEQYF
DNA: TGTGCCAGCAGCCTCTCGGACCGGGACAGGGTGTCCTACGAGCAGTACTTC
size: once
V: TRBV5-4
J: TRBJ2-7
D: TRBD1